This T cell receptor (beta chain) was recorded in a study of CD8 T cells in ankylosing spondylitis. Points from the study as a whole: Clones tied to disease were said to be significantly enriched in matched ankylosing spondylitis synovial fluid. Disease-associated clones were CD8+ and fairly uncommon in peripheral blood.

This clonotype was seen ten or more times. The antigen remains undetermined. A quantitative 5'-RACE method, one with molecular barcodes, was used to make TCR beta libraries. TCRdb reanalysed the 5' RACE reads using MiXCR and keeps one entry per CDR3 protein. Seen here are 250,000 to 400,000 distinct CDR3 sequences, 9.5% to 13% observed once, and the top ten hold 9.1%. The CDR3 runs 12 residues. V was cut by 8 bases and J by 1 base, with 11 bases left in between. The germline gives CDR1 DFQATT, CDR2 SNEGSKA (reference sequence). The sample consisted of blood, either unsorted or a sorted T cell fraction (not recorded which). The chain uses TRBV20-1 and TRBJ1-1; D uncertain. This clonotype was sampled from a female donor with ankylosing spondylitis or in good health (not recorded which). The CDR3 sequence: CSLRRRNTEAFF. CDR3 bases: TGCAGTCTACGGCGGAGGAACACTGAAGCTTTCTTT.